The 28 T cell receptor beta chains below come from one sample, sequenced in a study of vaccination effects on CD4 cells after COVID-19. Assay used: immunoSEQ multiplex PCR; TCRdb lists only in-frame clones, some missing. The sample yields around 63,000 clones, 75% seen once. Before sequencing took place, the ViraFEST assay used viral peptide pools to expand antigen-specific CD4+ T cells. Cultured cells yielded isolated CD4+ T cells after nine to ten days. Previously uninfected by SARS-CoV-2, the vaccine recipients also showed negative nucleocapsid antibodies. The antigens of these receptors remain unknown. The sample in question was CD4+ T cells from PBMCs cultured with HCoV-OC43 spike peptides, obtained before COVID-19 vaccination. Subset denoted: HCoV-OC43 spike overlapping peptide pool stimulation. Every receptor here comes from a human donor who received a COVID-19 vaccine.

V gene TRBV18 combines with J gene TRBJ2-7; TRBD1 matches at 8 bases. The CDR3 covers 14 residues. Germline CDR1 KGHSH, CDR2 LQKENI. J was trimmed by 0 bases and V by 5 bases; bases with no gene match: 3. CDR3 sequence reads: CASSTGGSSYEQYV. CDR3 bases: TGTGCCAGCTCAACAGGGGGAAGCTCCTACGAGCAGTACGTC.

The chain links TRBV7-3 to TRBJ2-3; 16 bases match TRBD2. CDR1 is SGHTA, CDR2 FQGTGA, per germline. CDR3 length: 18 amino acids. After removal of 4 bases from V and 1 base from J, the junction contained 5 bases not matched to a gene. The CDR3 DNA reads TGTGCCAGCAGCTCTCCGGGACTAGCGGGGGGGGGCACAGATACGCAGTATTTT. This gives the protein CASSSPGLAGGGTDTQYF.

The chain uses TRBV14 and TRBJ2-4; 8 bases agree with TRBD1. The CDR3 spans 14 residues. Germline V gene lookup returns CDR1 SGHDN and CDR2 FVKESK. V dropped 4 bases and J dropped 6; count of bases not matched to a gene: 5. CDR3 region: CASSRVGQGNIQYF. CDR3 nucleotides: TGTGCCAGCAGCCGAGTCGGACAGGGAAACATTCAGTACTTC.

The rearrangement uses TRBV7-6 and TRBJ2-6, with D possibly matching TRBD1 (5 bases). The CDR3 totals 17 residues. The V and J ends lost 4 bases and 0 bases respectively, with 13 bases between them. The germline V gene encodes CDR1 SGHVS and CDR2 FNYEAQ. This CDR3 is CASSSAGPYSGANVLTF. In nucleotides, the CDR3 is TGTGCCAGCAGCTCCGCAGGGCCATACTCTGGGGCCAACGTCCTGACTTTC.

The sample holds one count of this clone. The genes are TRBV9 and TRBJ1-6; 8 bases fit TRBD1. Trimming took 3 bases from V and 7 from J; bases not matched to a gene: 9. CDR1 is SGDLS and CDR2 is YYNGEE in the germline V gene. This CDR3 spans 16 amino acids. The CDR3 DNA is TGTGCCAGCAGCGACCTTCGGACAGGGTACAATTCACCCCTCCACTTT. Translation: CASSDLRTGYNSPLHF. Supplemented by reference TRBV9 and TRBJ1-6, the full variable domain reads DSGVTQTPKHLITATGQRVTLRCSPRSGDLSVYWYQQSLDQGLQFLIQYYNGEERAKGNILERFSAQQFPDLHSELNLSSLELGDSALYFCASSDLRTGYNSPLHFGNGTRLTVT.

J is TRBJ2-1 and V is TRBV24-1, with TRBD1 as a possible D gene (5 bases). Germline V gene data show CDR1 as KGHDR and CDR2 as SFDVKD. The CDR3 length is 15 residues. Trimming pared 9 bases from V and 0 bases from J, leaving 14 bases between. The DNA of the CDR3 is TGTGCCACCGGGGAACACAGGAGCTCCTACAATGAGCAGTTCTTC. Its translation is CATGEHRSSYNEQFF.

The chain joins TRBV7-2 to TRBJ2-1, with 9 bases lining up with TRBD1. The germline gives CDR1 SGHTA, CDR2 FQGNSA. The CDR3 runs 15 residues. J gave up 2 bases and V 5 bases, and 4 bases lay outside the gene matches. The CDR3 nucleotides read TGTGCCAGCAGCGCCCGGGACAGGGCCTACAATGAGCAGTTCTTC. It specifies CASSARDRAYNEQFF. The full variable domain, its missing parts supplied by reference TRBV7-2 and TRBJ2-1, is GAGVSQSPSNKVTEKGKDVELRCDPISGHTALYWYRQSLGQGLEFLIYFQGNSAPDKSGLPSDRFSAERTGGSVSTLTIQRTQQEDSAVYLCASSARDRAYNEQFFGPGTRLTVL.

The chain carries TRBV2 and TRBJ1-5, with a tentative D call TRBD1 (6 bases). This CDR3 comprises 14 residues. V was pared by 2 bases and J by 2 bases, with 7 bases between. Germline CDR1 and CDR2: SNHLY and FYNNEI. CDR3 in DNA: TGTGCCAGCAGTGAACAGGGGCGCAATCAGCCCCAGCATTTT. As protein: CASSEQGRNQPQHF.

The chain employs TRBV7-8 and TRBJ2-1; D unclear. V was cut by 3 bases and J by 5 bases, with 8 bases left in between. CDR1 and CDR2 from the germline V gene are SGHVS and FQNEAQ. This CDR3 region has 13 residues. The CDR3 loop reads CASSLGRNNEQFF. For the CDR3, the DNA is TGTGCCAGCAGCTTGGGTCGGAACAATGAGCAGTTCTTC.

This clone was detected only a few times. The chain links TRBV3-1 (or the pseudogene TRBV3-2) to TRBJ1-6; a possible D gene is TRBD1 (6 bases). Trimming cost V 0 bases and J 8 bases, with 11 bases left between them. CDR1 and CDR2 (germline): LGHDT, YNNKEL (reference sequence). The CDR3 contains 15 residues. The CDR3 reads CASSQDYRGDSPLHF. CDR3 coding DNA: TGTGCCAGCAGCCAAGATTATAGGGGGGATTCACCCCTCCACTTT.

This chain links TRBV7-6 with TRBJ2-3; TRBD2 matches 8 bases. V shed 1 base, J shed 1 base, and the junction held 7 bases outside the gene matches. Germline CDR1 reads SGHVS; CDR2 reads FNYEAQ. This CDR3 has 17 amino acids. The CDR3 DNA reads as TGTGCCAGCAGCTTAGTTGGACCGGGGGGGGGCACAGATACGCAGTATTTT. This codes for CASSLVGPGGGTDTQYF. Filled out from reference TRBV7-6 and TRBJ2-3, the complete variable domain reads GAGVSQSPRYKVTKRGQDVALRCDPISGHVSLYWYRQALGQGPEFLTYFNYEAQQDKSGLPNDRFSAERPEGSISTLTIQRTEQRDSAMYRCASSLVGPGGGTDTQYFGPGTRLTVL.

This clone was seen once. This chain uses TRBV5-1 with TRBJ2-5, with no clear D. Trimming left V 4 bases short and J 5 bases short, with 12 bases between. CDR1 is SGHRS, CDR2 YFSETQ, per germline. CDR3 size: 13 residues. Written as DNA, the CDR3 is TGCGCCAGCAGCCTGACCGTGCCGGAGACCCAGTACTTC. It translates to CASSLTVPETQYF.

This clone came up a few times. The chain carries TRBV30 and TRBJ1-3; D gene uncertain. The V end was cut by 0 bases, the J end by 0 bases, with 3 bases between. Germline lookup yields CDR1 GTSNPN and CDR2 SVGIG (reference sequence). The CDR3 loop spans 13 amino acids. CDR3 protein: CAWSVFSGNTIYF. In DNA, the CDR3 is TGTGCCTGGAGTGTATTCTCTGGAAACACCATATATTTT.

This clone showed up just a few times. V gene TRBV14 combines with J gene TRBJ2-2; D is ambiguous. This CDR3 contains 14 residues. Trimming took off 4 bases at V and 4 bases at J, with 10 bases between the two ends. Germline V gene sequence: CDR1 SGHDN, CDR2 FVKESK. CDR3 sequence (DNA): TGTGCCAGCAGCCGTCTTGGGGTCACCGGGGAGCTGTTTTTT. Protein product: CASSRLGVTGELFF.

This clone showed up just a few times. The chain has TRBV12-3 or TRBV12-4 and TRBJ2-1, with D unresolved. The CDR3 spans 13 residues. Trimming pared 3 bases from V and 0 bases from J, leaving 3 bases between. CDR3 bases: TGTGCCAGCAGTTTTCTCTCCTACAATGAGCAGTTCTTC. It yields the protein CASSFLSYNEQFF.

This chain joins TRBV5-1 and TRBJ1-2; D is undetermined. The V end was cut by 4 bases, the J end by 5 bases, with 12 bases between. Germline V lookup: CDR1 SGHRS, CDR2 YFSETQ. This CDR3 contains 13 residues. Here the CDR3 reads CASSGKDSYGYTF. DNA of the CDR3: TGCGCCAGCAGCGGGAAGGACTCTTATGGCTACACCTTC.

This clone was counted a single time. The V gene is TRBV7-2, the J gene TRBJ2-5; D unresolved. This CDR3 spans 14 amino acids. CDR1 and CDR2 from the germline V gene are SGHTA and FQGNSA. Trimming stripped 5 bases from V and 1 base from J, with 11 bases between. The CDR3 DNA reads TGTGCCAGCAGCCAAAAGGCAAGCCAAGAGACCCAGTACTTC. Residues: CASSQKASQETQYF.

Written as DNA, the CDR3 is TGTGCCACCAGTGAGGGCCAGAGTCCTCGCGGTAACTATGGCTACACCTTC. Amino acid sequence: CATSEGQSPRGNYGYTF. The rearrangement uses TRBV24-1 and TRBJ1-2; D remains unclear. Germline CDR1 and CDR2: KGHDR and SFDVKD. This CDR3 spans 17 amino acids. V lost 4 bases and J lost 1, with 18 bases in between.

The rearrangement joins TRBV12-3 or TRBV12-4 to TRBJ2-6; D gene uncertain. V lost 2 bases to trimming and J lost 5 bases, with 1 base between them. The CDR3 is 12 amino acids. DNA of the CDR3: TGTGCCAGCAGTTTAAGGGCCAACGTCCTGACTTTC. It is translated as CASSLRANVLTF.

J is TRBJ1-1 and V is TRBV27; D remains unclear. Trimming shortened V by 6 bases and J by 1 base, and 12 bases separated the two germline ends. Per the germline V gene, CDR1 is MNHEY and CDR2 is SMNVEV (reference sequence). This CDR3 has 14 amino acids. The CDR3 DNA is TGTGCCAGCAGCCGCCTCGGACGGAACACTGAAGCTTTCTTT. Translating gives CASSRLGRNTEAFF.

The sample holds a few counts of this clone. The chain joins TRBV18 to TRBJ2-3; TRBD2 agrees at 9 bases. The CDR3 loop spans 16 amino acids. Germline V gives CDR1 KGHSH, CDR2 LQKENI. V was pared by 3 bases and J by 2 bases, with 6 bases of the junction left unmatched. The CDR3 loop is CASSPVAGVSTDTQYF. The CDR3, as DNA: TGTGCCAGCTCACCGGTAGCGGGGGTTTCCACAGATACGCAGTATTTT.

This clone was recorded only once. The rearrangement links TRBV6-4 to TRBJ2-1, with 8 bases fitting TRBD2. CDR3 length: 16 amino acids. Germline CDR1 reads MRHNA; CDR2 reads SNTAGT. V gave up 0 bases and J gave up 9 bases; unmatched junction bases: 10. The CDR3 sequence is CASSDSVGGGMSEQFF. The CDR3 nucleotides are TGTGCCAGCAGTGACTCGGTCGGGGGGGGCATGAGTGAGCAGTTCTTC.

CDR3 nucleotide sequence: TGTGCCAGCAGCTCCACGACAGGGACGGACGAGCAGTACGTC. Amino acid sequence: CASSSTTGTDEQYV. This sequence joins TRBV11-1 and TRBJ2-7; 7 nucleotides match TRBD1. The CDR3 totals 14 residues. With 4 bases clipped from V and 5 bases from J, the junction kept 8 bases outside the gene matches. CDR1 is SGHAT and CDR2 is FQDESV in the germline V gene (reference sequence).

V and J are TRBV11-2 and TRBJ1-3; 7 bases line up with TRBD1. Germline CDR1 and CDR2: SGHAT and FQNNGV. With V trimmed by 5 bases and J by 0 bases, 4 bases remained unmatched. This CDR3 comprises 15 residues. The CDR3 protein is CASSGDRASGNTIYF. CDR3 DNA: TGTGCCAGCAGCGGTGACAGGGCCTCTGGAAACACCATATATTTT.

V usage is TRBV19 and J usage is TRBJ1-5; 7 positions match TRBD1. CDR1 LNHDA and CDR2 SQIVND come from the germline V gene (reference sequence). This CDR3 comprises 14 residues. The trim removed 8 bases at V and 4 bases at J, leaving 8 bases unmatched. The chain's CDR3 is CASYDRVGNQPQHF. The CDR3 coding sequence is TGTGCCAGTTACGACAGGGTGGGTAATCAGCCCCAGCATTTT.

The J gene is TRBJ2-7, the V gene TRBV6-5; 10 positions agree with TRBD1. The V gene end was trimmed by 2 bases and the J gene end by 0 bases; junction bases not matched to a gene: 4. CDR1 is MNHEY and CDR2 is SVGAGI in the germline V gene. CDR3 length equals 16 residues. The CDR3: CASSYDRGRFSYEQYV. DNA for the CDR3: TGTGCCAGCAGTTACGACAGGGGGCGTTTCTCCTACGAGCAGTACGTC.

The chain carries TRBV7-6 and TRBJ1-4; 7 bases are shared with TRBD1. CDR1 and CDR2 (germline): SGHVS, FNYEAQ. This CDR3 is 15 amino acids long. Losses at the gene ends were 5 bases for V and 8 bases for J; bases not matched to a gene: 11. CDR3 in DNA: TGTGCCAGCAGCCGGGCAACAGGGGTCGGGGAAAAACTGTTTTTT. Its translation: CASSRATGVGEKLFF.

CDR3 sequence (DNA): TGTGCCAGTAACCAGGGGGAGCGCCTGCTGGACACTGAAGCTTTCTTT. Translated: CASNQGERLLDTEAFF. The chain is built from TRBV19 and TRBJ1-1, with 7 bases aligning to TRBD1. The V and J ends lost 7 bases and 3 bases, in that order; junction bases with no gene match: 14. CDR1 is LNHDA and CDR2 is SQIVND in the germline V gene (reference sequence). This CDR3 has 16 residues.